The rows below give T cell receptor beta chains drawn from one sample of a study of T cell responses to AZD1222 COVID-19 vaccine. The protocol was immunoSEQ multiplex PCR, while the TCRdb copy is restricted to in-frame clones and leaves out a portion. The sample includes about 140,000 clones, around 90% seen only once; the top ten take over 3%. The specimen was peripheral blood, collected 28 days after the second AZD1222 dose. Source of these receptors: an adult who received the AZD1222 COVID-19 vaccine. Each CDR3 is given with its conserved first and last residue. A D gene is named only where the DNA matches it firmly.

TRBV6-5	NA	TRBJ1-2	CASSEGGEGYGYTF	TGTGCCAGTTCGGAGGGGGGCGAAGGCTATGGCTACACCTTC
TRBV18	NA	TRBJ1-1	CASSPDGGYNTEAFF	TGTGCCAGCTCACCAGACGGGGGTTACAACACTGAAGCTTTCTTT
TRBV20-1	NA	TRBJ2-5	CSARVQETQYF	TGCAGTGCTAGGGTCCAAGAGACCCAGTACTTC
TRBV18	NA	TRBJ2-4	CASSPEALLAKNIQYF	TGTGCCAGCTCACCGGAGGCTCTGCTGGCCAAAAACATTCAGTACTTC
TRBV28	TRBD1	TRBJ1-1	CASSLGGGQGNTEAFF	TGTGCCAGCAGTTTAGGTGGCGGACAGGGGAACACTGAAGCTTTCTTT
TRBV11-2	TRBD1	TRBJ1-4	CASSYRQGGNEKLFF	TGTGCCAGCAGCTATAGACAGGGGGGGAATGAAAAACTGTTTTTT
TRBV3-1/TRBV3-2	TRBD2	TRBJ2-2	CASSQVVAGGPTGELFF	TGTGCCAGCAGCCAGGTCGTAGCGGGAGGGCCCACCGGGGAGCTGTTTTTT
TRBV5-1	NA	TRBJ1-1	CASSLEPGGNTEAFF	TGCGCCAGCAGCTTGGAACCGGGGGGCAACACTGAAGCTTTCTTT
TRBV21-1	NA	TRBJ1-5	CASSSKQGGSNQPQHF	TGTGCCAGCAGCTCCAAGCAGGGGGGTAGCAATCAGCCCCAGCATTTT
TRBV3-1/TRBV3-2	NA	TRBJ2-5	CASRQQGFGETQYF	TGTGCCAGCAGACAACAGGGATTTGGGGAGACCCAGTACTTC
TRBV7-2	NA	TRBJ2-1	CASSPFSGYNEQFF	TGTGCCAGCAGCCCCTTCTCGGGGTACAATGAGCAGTTCTTC